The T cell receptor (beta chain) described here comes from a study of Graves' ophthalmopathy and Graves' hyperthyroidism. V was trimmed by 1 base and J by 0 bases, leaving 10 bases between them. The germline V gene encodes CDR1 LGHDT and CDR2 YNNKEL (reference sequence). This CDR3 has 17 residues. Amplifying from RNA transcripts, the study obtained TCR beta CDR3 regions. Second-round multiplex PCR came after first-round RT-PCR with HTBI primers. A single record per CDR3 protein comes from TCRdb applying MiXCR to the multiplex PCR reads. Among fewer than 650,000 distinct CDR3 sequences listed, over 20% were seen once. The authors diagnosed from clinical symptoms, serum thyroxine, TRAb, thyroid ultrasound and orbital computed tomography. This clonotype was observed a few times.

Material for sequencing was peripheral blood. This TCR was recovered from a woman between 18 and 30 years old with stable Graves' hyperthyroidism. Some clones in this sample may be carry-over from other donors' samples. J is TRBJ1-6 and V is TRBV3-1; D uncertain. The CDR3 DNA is TGTGCCAGCAGCCAAGTAGGTTTCAGCTCCTATAATTCACCCCTCCACTTT. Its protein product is CASSQVGFSSYNSPLHF. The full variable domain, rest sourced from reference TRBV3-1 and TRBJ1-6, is DTAVSQTPKYLVTQMGNDKSIKCEQNLGHDTMYWYKQDSKKFLKIMFSYNNKELIINETVPNRFSPKSPDKAHLNLHINSLELGDSAVYFCASSQVGFSSYNSPLHFGNGTRLTVT.